This T cell receptor beta chain was profiled in a study of graft-versus-host responses after intestinal transplantation. Study-wide background: In this cohort, recipients had multivisceral, liver-intestinal, or isolated intestinal transplants. Study-level findings and limits: Individuals who had graft-donor T cell macrochimerism had allografts that showed high graft-versus-host to host-versus-graft clonal ratios. GvH clones surfaced in recipient marrow, some emerging earlier in ileum or blood.

Trimming took 2 bases from V and 2 from J, leaving 4 bases between them. CDR1 is MNHEY, CDR2 SMNVEV, per germline (reference sequence). The CDR3 sequence is 13 residues long. Measured with immunoSEQ multiplex PCR; TCRdb has only the in-frame clones, and not every one. Of over 70,000 clones listed, less than 90% were seen once; the top ten hold about 17%. Remarks on this clone: Its antigen is not known.

This receptor was identified in a human donor who received an intestinal transplant. The chain employs TRBV27 and TRBJ1-5; D uncertain. Sample: unstimulated CD8+ T cells sorted from spleen or lymph node cells, taken before intestinal transplant. CDR3 in amino acids: CASSLRGNQPQHF. The CDR3 coding sequence is TGTGCCAGCAGTTTAAGGGGCAATCAGCCCCAGCATTTT.